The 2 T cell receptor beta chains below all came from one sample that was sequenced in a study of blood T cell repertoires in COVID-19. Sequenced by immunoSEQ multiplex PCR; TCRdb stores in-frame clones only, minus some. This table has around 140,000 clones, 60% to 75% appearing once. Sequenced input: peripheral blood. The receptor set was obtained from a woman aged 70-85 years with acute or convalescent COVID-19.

The CDR3 nucleotides are TGTGCCAGCAGCAGGGAGGGGATCTATGGCTACACCTTC. This gives the protein CASSREGIYGYTF. The chain carries TRBV5-5 and TRBJ1-2, with D possibly matching TRBD1 (5 bases). V lost 4 bases to trimming and J lost 4 bases, with 11 bases between them. CDR3 length equals 13 residues. The V gene's germline CDR1 is SGHKS and CDR2 YYEKEE (reference sequence).

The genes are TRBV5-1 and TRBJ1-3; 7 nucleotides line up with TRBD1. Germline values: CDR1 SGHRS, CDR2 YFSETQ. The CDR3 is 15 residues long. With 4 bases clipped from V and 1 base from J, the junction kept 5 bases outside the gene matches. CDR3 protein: CASSLLTGSGNTIYF. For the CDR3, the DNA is TGCGCCAGCAGCCTCTTGACAGGGTCTGGAAACACCATATATTTT.